Presented here are 30 T cell receptor beta chains from one specimen sequenced in a study of blood T cells in healthy people across ages. Alongside a J-beta primer mix, a sample-barcoded 5' primer served in a second PCR lasting about 6 to 12 cycles. TCRdb reprocessed the 5' RACE reads via MiXCR and lists one record per CDR3 protein. The sample comprises around 1,500,000 distinct CDR3 sequences, under 30% of which are singletons, and 6.5% to 8.5% rests with the top ten. Material: blood. The source is a young woman in good health.

This clonotype was seen a handful of times. The genes are TRBV6-5 and TRBJ2-1; 11 positions match TRBD2. V shed 1 base, J shed 6 bases, and the junction held 5 bases outside the gene matches. Germline V gene data show CDR1 as MNHEY and CDR2 as SVGAGI. The CDR3 sequence is 16 residues long. This CDR3 reads CASSYYGTSGANEQFF. DNA of the CDR3: TGTGCCAGCAGTTACTACGGGACTAGCGGCGCCAATGAGCAGTTCTTC.

The chain recombines TRBV21-1 with TRBJ1-2; TRBD1 reflects the table's D call only, with no check against the DNA. TRBV21-1 is marked as a pseudogene. CDR3 length: 18 residues. The CDR3 DNA is TGTGCCAGCAGCAAAGGGGGGAAAGGGATCACTGGCGACTATGGCTACACCTTC. It translates to CASSKGGKGITGDYGYTF.

This clonotype was recorded at least ten times. The chain is built from TRBV5-5 and TRBJ2-7, with 8 bases fitting TRBD2. The CDR3 spans 14 residues. Germline CDR1 is SGHKS and CDR2 is YYEKEE (reference sequence). V trimming: 2 bases; J trimming: 4 bases; junction bases outside the gene matches: 5. Here the CDR3 DNA reads TGTGCCAGCAGCTTACTAGCGGAAGAGTACGAGCAGTACTTC. Translated, it gives CASSLLAEEYEQYF.

This clonotype was recorded a few times. The CDR3, as DNA: TGTGCCAGCAGCACACGTGGGACGCCGGACGAGCAGTACTTC. It yields the protein CASSTRGTPDEQYF. V is TRBV7-2 and J is TRBJ2-7; D may correspond to TRBD1 or TRBD2 (5 bases each). The length of the CDR3 is 14 residues. The V and J ends lost 5 bases and 5 bases respectively, with 16 bases between them. Germline CDR1 SGHTA, CDR2 FQGNSA.

This chain uses TRBV7-2 with TRBJ2-3; TRBD2 aligns across 8 bases. CDR3 size: 20 residues. Unmatched junction bases numbered 20, after V lost 5 bases and J lost 1 base. Per the germline V gene, CDR1 is SGHTA and CDR2 is FQGNSA. The CDR3 bases are TGTGCCAGCAGCGCCCGAGGTGCGGGACTAGTCCAAACCGGCACAGATACGCAGTATTTT. This translates into CASSARGAGLVQTGTDTQYF.

The chain recombines TRBV29-1 with TRBJ1-2; possibly TRBD1 for D (5 bases). Trimming removed 7 bases from V and 2 bases from J, with 20 bases in between. The CDR3 sequence is 15 residues long. Germline V gene data show CDR1 as SQVTM and CDR2 as ANQGSEA. CDR3 bases: TGCAGCGCCGTATCGGACTTCGGGACGAACTATGGCTACACCTTC. Protein: CSAVSDFGTNYGYTF.

There are a few counts of this clonotype. V gene TRBV20-1 combines with J gene TRBJ2-1; a weak D match, TRBD1 (5 bases). This CDR3 has 12 residues. The germline gives CDR1 DFQATT, CDR2 SNEGSKA (reference sequence). Deletions cut 5 bases from V and 5 bases from J, with 10 bases between. In DNA, the CDR3 is TGCAGTGCTGGGGCTACTAACAATGAGCAGTTCTTC. It yields the protein CSAGATNNEQFF.

This chain connects TRBV19 to TRBJ1-5; D remains ambiguous. Per germline, CDR1 LNHDA and CDR2 SQIVND (reference sequence). V was pared by 4 bases and J by 2 bases, with 15 bases between. The CDR3 totals 16 residues. The CDR3 here is CASSRGSLAGNQPQHF. The CDR3 DNA sequence: TGTGCCAGTAGTAGAGGCAGCCTGGCCGGCAATCAGCCCCAGCATTTT.

With regard to this clonotype: One junction end disagrees with the germline gene, perhaps due to a read error. The V and J genes are TRBV20-1 and TRBJ2-7; 14 nucleotides agree with TRBD2. The CDR3 length is 15 residues. The germline gives CDR1 DFQATT, CDR2 SNEGSKA (reference sequence). As DNA, the CDR3 is TGCAGTGCTAGAGGGACTAGCGGGGGGACCTACGAGCAGGACTTC. Translated: CSARGTSGGTYEQDF.

This clonotype showed up just a few times. The V and J genes are TRBV3-1 and TRBJ2-6; 9 bases match TRBD1. The CDR3 covers 19 residues. The germline gives CDR1 LGHDT, CDR2 YNNKEL (reference sequence). The V gene end was trimmed by 4 bases and the J gene end by 3 bases; junction bases not matched to a gene: 13. The chain's CDR3 is CASSRIDLQGAVGANVLTF. Written as DNA, the CDR3 is TGTGCCAGCAGCCGAATTGACTTACAGGGGGCAGTTGGGGCCAACGTCCTGACTTTC.

The rearrangement uses TRBV30 and TRBJ1-5, with a weak D call TRBD1 (6 bases). Between the trimmed V and J ends, which lost 3 bases and 0 bases, there was a span of 12 bases. The CDR3 is 15 residues long. Germline CDR1 and CDR2: GTSNPN and SVGIG (reference sequence). The CDR3 DNA sequence: TGTGCCTGGAGCCCGGACAGCAATAGCAATCAGCCCCAGCATTTT. Translating it yields CAWSPDSNSNQPQHF.

V usage is TRBV2 and J usage is TRBJ2-2; D is undetermined. The germline gives CDR1 SNHLY, CDR2 FYNNEI. The CDR3 consists of 10 residues. Trimming left V 10 bases short and J 3 bases short, with 3 bases between. The CDR3, as DNA: TGTGCCACCGACACCGGGGAGCTGTTTTTT. Translated, it gives CATDTGELFF. Using reference TRBV2 and TRBJ2-2 for the parts outside the CDR3, the full variable domain is EPEVTQTPSHQVTQMGQEVILRCVPISNHLYFYWYRQILGQKVEFLVSFYNNEISEKSEIFDDQFSVERPDGSNFTLKIRSTKLEDSAMYFCATDTGELFFGEGSRLTVL.

This rearrangement joins TRBV15 to TRBJ2-5, with D unresolved. The CDR3 length is 18 residues. CDR1 and CDR2 (germline): LNHNV, YYDKDF (reference sequence). V lost 5 bases, J lost 2 bases, and 24 bases lay in between. The CDR3 nucleotides read TGTGCCACCAGCGGTGGGTTGTCCCCAACGGCCCAACAAGAGACCCAGTACTTC. Translating it yields CATSGGLSPTAQQETQYF.

This chain joins TRBV5-6 and TRBJ2-5, with D perhaps matching TRBD2 (7 bases). From germline, CDR1 is SGHDT and CDR2 YYEEEE. The CDR3 totals 15 residues. Trimming cost V 0 bases and J 5 bases, with 14 bases left between them. This CDR3 reads CASSLVLGGPETQYF. For the CDR3, the DNA is TGTGCCAGCAGCTTGGTGCTGGGGGGGCCGGAGACCCAGTACTTC.

This rearrangement joins TRBV11-2 to TRBJ2-1; the D gene is possibly TRBD2 (6 bases). The CDR3 is made up of 16 amino acids. Trimming removed 5 bases from V and 3 bases from J, with 17 bases in between. Looked up from germline, CDR1 is SGHAT and CDR2 is FQNNGV. The CDR3 sequence: CASSPPRLGFYNEQFF. The CDR3 bases are TGTGCCAGCAGCCCTCCGAGACTAGGTTTCTACAATGAGCAGTTCTTC.

This clonotype was detected a few times. The CDR3 DNA follows: TGCAGCGTTCGGACAAACTACGAGCAGTACTTC. Encoded protein: CSVRTNYEQYF. This chain links TRBV29-1 with TRBJ2-7; a weak D match, TRBD1 (5 bases). The V and J ends lost 5 bases and 3 bases respectively, with 8 bases between them. CDR3 length: 11 residues. CDR1 and CDR2 from the germline V gene are SQVTM and ANQGSEA.

The chain is built from TRBV4-1 and TRBJ2-1; 14 positions agree with TRBD2. The V gene end was trimmed by 4 bases and the J gene end by 9 bases; junction bases not matched to a gene: 8. The V gene's germline CDR1 is MGHRA and CDR2 YSYEKL. This CDR3 is built from 16 residues. CDR3 residues: CASSLRLAGGLGEQFF. Here the CDR3 DNA reads TGCGCCAGCAGCCTGAGACTAGCGGGAGGGCTGGGTGAGCAGTTCTTC.

The chain links TRBV29-1 to TRBJ1-1; D gene unclear. Germline lookup yields CDR1 SQVTM and CDR2 ANQGSEA. V dropped 7 bases and J dropped 1 base, with 13 bases sitting between them. The CDR3 covers 13 residues. CDR3 sequence: CSAWNRGNTEAFF. DNA of the CDR3: TGCAGCGCTTGGAACCGGGGGAACACTGAAGCTTTCTTT.

This clonotype was counted a few times. The rearrangement uses TRBV9 and TRBJ2-1, with 9 bases fitting TRBD2. CDR1 and CDR2 from the germline V gene are SGDLS and YYNGEE. There are 16 residues in the CDR3. J gave up 8 bases and V 2 bases, and 11 bases lay outside the gene matches. The CDR3 DNA sequence: TGTGCCAGCAGCGTTGTCGGAGCGGGAGGAGCGGATGAGCAGTTCTTC. Its protein is CASSVVGAGGADEQFF.

The V and J genes are TRBV20-1 and TRBJ2-3, with 11 nucleotides matching TRBD2. The J segment lost 2 bases and the V segment lost 4 bases, leaving 11 bases of the junction unmatched. CDR1 and CDR2 from the germline V gene are DFQATT and SNEGSKA (reference sequence). The CDR3 runs to 17 residues. The CDR3 region is CSATLGVAGGSTDTQYF. In DNA, the CDR3 is TGCAGTGCTACGCTGGGGGTAGCGGGAGGGTCCACAGATACGCAGTATTTT.

This chain uses TRBV20-1 with TRBJ2-1, with D possibly being TRBD1 (5 bases). V lost 5 bases and J lost 9, with 20 bases in between. CDR3 length: 14 amino acids. Germline values: CDR1 DFQATT, CDR2 SNEGSKA (reference sequence). The CDR3 nucleotides are TGCAGTGCTCCCCAGGGAACCACCTCCAGTGAGCAGTTCTTC. Its protein is CSAPQGTTSSEQFF.

The chain links TRBV18 to TRBJ2-3, with 10 positions matching TRBD1. This CDR3 has 15 amino acids. The V and J ends lost 8 bases and 5 bases, in that order; junction bases with no gene match: 10. Germline lookup yields CDR1 KGHSH and CDR2 LQKENI. The CDR3 bases are TGTGCCAGCCGACTGGGGACAGGGGTCCAAGATACGCAGTATTTT. Translation: CASRLGTGVQDTQYF.

This clonotype was counted at least ten times. The J gene is TRBJ2-1, the V gene TRBV3-1, with 7 bases that match TRBD2. Germline CDR1 LGHDT, CDR2 YNNKEL (reference sequence). CDR3 length equals 12 residues. Trimming cost V 2 bases and J 10 bases; bases outside gene matches: 2. The CDR3 region is CASSQRSGEQFF. CDR3 DNA sequence: TGTGCCAGCAGCCAACGTAGCGGGGAGCAGTTCTTC.

This clonotype has a handful of counts. This rearrangement joins TRBV20-1 to TRBJ2-1; unclear D gene. Germline V gene lookup returns CDR1 DFQATT and CDR2 SNEGSKA (reference sequence). This CDR3 contains 12 residues. This chain's CDR3 is CSASFLGDEQFF. The CDR3 DNA is TGCAGCGCCTCCTTCCTTGGCGATGAGCAGTTCTTC.

In the case of this clonotype: A single base separates this from a much larger clone, so it may be a read error. V usage is TRBV10-3 and J usage is TRBJ2-3, with 10 bases lining up with TRBD2. The germline V gene has CDR1 ENHRY and CDR2 SYGVKD. Trimming removed 7 bases from V and 4 bases from J; junction bases left unmatched: 8. The CDR3 has 15 amino acids. DNA of the CDR3: TGTGCCATCACGCCTAGCGGGGGAATCGCAGATACGCAGTATTTT. The encoded protein is CAITPSGGIADTQYF.

Worth noting for this clonotype: Sequence at one end of the junction differs from germline and may be a read error. This rearrangement joins TRBV7-2 to TRBJ2-5; TRBD1 aligns across 9 bases. The DNA matches TRBJ2-7 better at its end, which makes the J call doubtful. There are 15 residues in the CDR3. Germline-derived CDR1 and CDR2 are SGHTA and FQGNSA. In DNA, the CDR3 is TGTGCCAGCAGGGCCCCCGGGACAGGGTCCTCCGAGCAGTACTTC. Protein: CASRAPGTGSSEQYF.

This clonotype was seen a few times. V usage is TRBV6-1 and J usage is TRBJ1-5; maybe TRBD1 (6 bases). The germline CDR1 and CDR2 sequences are MNHNS and SASEGT. V lost 0 bases and J 5 bases, leaving 20 bases between the germline ends. This CDR3 has 18 amino acids. The CDR3 protein is CASSEARGGERRDQPQHF. CDR3 DNA: TGTGCCAGCAGTGAAGCGAGGGGGGGTGAACGACGGGATCAGCCCCAGCATTTT.

This clonotype was seen a few times. The rearrangement joins TRBV15 to TRBJ2-7; 10 bases fit TRBD1. The CDR3 has 15 residues. Germline CDR1 and CDR2: LNHNV and YYDKDF (reference sequence). The J segment lost 2 bases and the V segment lost 3 bases, leaving 4 bases of the junction unmatched. CDR3 sequence (DNA): TGTGCCACCAGCAGGGGACAGGGGATCGCCTACGAGCAGTACTTC. The encoded protein is CATSRGQGIAYEQYF.

This clonotype was counted between two and nine times. The chain employs TRBV25-1 and TRBJ2-3; D is uncertain. Deletions cut 6 bases from V and 2 bases from J, with 6 bases between. Germline assignment: CDR1 MGHDK and CDR2 SYGVNS. The CDR3 consists of 12 residues. Here the CDR3 reads CASRPTTDTQYF. The DNA for the CDR3 is TGTGCCAGCAGGCCTACCACAGATACGCAGTATTTT.

This clonotype has only a few counts. The chain links TRBV9 to TRBJ2-5; 8 positions match TRBD2. Looked up from germline, CDR1 is SGDLS and CDR2 is YYNGEE. V dropped 3 bases and J dropped 8; count of bases not matched to a gene: 12. CDR3 length: 15 amino acids. The CDR3 here is CASSADGGARDTQYF. The CDR3 bases are TGTGCCAGCAGCGCTGACGGGGGGGCGCGTGATACCCAGTACTTC.